This passage covers 23 T cell receptor beta chains from one sample sequenced in a study of shared clonotypes between healthy human individuals. Here immunoSEQ multiplex PCR was the method, and the copy in TCRdb shows in-frame clones only, minus some. The profile shows a few hundred thousand clones, around 87% of them singletons. Sequenced: memory CD8+ T cells sorted from blood. Described subset: CD45RO+ cells pooled with CCR7-negative TemRA cells. Receptors originate from a man aged 18 to 30 in good health.

In this sample, this clone turned up once. V and J are TRBV12-5 and TRBJ2-5; D possibly corresponds to TRBD2 (7 bases). CDR1 is LGHNT and CDR2 is FRNRAP in the germline V gene. This CDR3 has 17 residues. The V end lost 1 base, the J end lost 1 base, and 16 bases lay between the germline ends. The CDR3 protein is CASGLALVGGGQETQYF. CDR3 in DNA: TGTGCTAGTGGTTTGGCCCTAGTAGGGGGGGGCCAAGAGACCCAGTACTTC.

The chain employs TRBV27 and TRBJ1-5; D might be TRBD1 (5 bases). The ends were cut back, 6 bases at V and 3 bases at J, with 12 bases in the middle. From germline, CDR1 is MNHEY and CDR2 SMNVEV (reference sequence). This CDR3 is built from 14 residues. Here the CDR3 reads CASSFGGTNQPQHF. DNA of the CDR3: TGTGCCAGCAGCTTCGGGGGAACCAATCAGCCCCAGCATTTT.

The table lists this clone with a count of one. V and J are TRBV10-1 and TRBJ2-7; 10 nucleotides agree with TRBD2. This CDR3 has 15 residues. Germline values: CDR1 WNHNN, CDR2 SYGVQD (reference sequence). V lost 4 bases and J lost 2; bases outside the gene matches: 5. CDR3 protein: CASSGTSGSPYEQYF. DNA of the CDR3: TGCGCCAGCAGTGGGACTAGCGGAAGCCCCTACGAGCAGTACTTC.

The chain links TRBV6-5 to TRBJ1-1; D gene unclear. Germline CDR1 MNHEY, CDR2 SVGAGI. CDR3 length equals 13 residues. V was trimmed by 7 bases and J by 11 bases, leaving 20 bases between them. CDR3: CASTKLRTSTAFF. The CDR3 DNA reads TGTGCCAGCACCAAACTCCGGACCTCTACCGCTTTCTTT.

This rearrangement joins TRBV28 to TRBJ1-1; D ambiguous. The CDR3 runs 12 residues. The germline V and J ends were trimmed by 5 bases and 1 base, with 5 bases remaining between them. Germline V gene sequence: CDR1 MDHEN, CDR2 SYDVKM. The CDR3 is CASSPRNTEAFF. The CDR3 DNA follows: TGTGCCAGCAGTCCGCGGAACACTGAAGCTTTCTTT.

The rearrangement joins TRBV6-5 to TRBJ2-7; tentative D call: TRBD1 (7 bases). CDR3 size: 14 residues. Germline loops: CDR1 MNHEY, CDR2 SVGAGI. V shed 2 bases and J shed 5 bases, with 13 bases lying between them. The CDR3 spells CASSYGGGFHEQYF. CDR3 DNA sequence: TGTGCCAGCAGTTACGGAGGGGGCTTCCACGAGCAGTACTTC.

The genes are TRBV5-4 and TRBJ1-2, with 8 bases lining up with TRBD1. With 1 base clipped from V and 8 bases from J, the junction kept 13 bases outside the gene matches. Germline V gene data show CDR1 as SGHNT and CDR2 as YYREEE (reference sequence). The CDR3 sequence is 16 residues long. The CDR3 DNA sequence: TGTGCCAGCAGCTTGCGGGACAGGCCCCGCTTAGAAGGCTACACCTTC. Its translation: CASSLRDRPRLEGYTF.

V and J are TRBV27 and TRBJ1-1; 9 positions match TRBD1. Per germline, CDR1 MNHEY and CDR2 SMNVEV (reference sequence). The CDR3 spans 15 residues. J lost 3 bases, V lost 5 bases, and 7 bases had no gene match. DNA for the CDR3: TGTGCCAGCAGTCCACCGGGACAGGGCTACACTGAAGCTTTCTTT. This codes for CASSPPGQGYTEAFF.

This chain links TRBV4-1 with TRBJ1-2; 7 bases agree with TRBD1. The CDR3 loop spans 19 amino acids. In germline, CDR1 is MGHRA, CDR2 YSYEKL. With 2 bases clipped from V and 5 bases from J, the junction kept 20 bases outside the gene matches. CDR3 DNA: TGCGCCAGCAGCCAAAAAGCGTGGAGAAGCACCGGGACAGCGTATGGCTACACCTTC. It yields the protein CASSQKAWRSTGTAYGYTF.

This clone was recorded a few times. The V and J genes are TRBV7-9 and TRBJ2-7, with a weak D call TRBD2 (5 bases). Per the germline V gene, CDR1 is SEHNR and CDR2 is FQNEAQ (reference sequence). The CDR3 has 12 amino acids. V was clipped by 4 bases and J by 5 bases, with 9 bases between them. The CDR3 nucleotides read TGTGCCAGCAGCTCCGGGAACGACGAGCAGTACTTC. Translating gives CASSSGNDEQYF.

The rearrangement uses TRBV27 and TRBJ2-1, with D perhaps given as TRBD1 or TRBD2 (6 bases each). CDR1 MNHEY and CDR2 SMNVEV come from the germline V gene (reference sequence). The CDR3 contains 14 residues. V was clipped by 2 bases and J by 4 bases, with 9 bases between them. CDR3 residues: CASSLRGDYNEQFF. CDR3 nucleotide sequence: TGTGCCAGCAGTTTAAGGGGGGATTACAATGAGCAGTTCTTC.

V and J are TRBV25-1 and TRBJ2-7, with unresolved D. Germline CDR1 MGHDK, CDR2 SYGVNS. This CDR3 has 14 residues. The V end lost 1 base, the J end lost 5 bases, and 12 bases lay between the germline ends. The CDR3 DNA follows: TGTGCCAGCAGTGAATGGGATAGCAGAAACGAGCAGTACTTC. It encodes CASSEWDSRNEQYF.

In the case of this clone: Different DNA sequences within this sample yield the same CDR3. The chain links TRBV7-9 to TRBJ2-3, with D hard to call. Germline loops: CDR1 SEHNR, CDR2 FQNEAQ (reference sequence). The germline V and J ends were trimmed by 1 base and 1 base, with 6 bases remaining between them. This CDR3 is built from 14 residues. The CDR3 nucleotides read TGTGCCAGCAGCTTAGTAGACGGCACAGATACGCAGTATTTT. This translates into CASSLVDGTDTQYF.

The chain recombines TRBV7-9 with TRBJ1-4, with 7 bases identical to TRBD1. The CDR3 is 15 amino acids. With V trimmed by 2 bases and J by 3 bases, 3 bases remained unmatched. Germline CDR1 reads SEHNR; CDR2 reads FQNEAQ (reference sequence). The CDR3 DNA follows: TGTGCCAGCAGCTTATATGACAGGGCTAATGAAAAACTGTTTTTT. The encoded protein is CASSLYDRANEKLFF.

About this clone: It may be a read error: a sequence one base away is much more abundant. The gene calls are TRBV6-1 and TRBJ2-7; 10 nucleotides agree with TRBD1. V trimming: 6 bases; J trimming: 2 bases; junction bases outside the gene matches: 4. The CDR3 length is 14 residues. The germline gives CDR1 MNHNS, CDR2 SASEGT. The CDR3 DNA reads TGTGCCAGCAGCCGGGGACAGGGGACCTACGAGCAGTACTTC. Its translation: CASSRGQGTYEQYF.

The chain recombines TRBV7-9 with TRBJ1-2; D is unclear. This CDR3 region has 15 residues. V shed 0 bases and J shed 5 bases, with 13 bases lying between them. Looked up from germline, CDR1 is SEHNR and CDR2 is FQNEAQ (reference sequence). The DNA for the CDR3 is TGTGCCAGCAGCTTAGCCGGGCCAGAGAATTATGGCTACACCTTC. Translated: CASSLAGPENYGYTF.

The chain employs TRBV9 and TRBJ1-4; 7 nucleotides line up with TRBD1. The CDR3 runs to 14 residues. Germline CDR1 is SGDLS and CDR2 is YYNGEE. The trim removed 3 bases at V and 6 bases at J, leaving 5 bases unmatched. CDR3 bases: TGTGCCAGCAGCGCCCATACAGGGGATGAAAAACTGTTTTTT. It codes for CASSAHTGDEKLFF.

The chain employs TRBV5-6 and TRBJ2-7; D may be TRBD1 (6 bases). The germline V gene encodes CDR1 SGHDT and CDR2 YYEEEE. CDR3 size: 16 residues. V lost 0 bases and J 5 bases, leaving 18 bases between the germline ends. CDR3 amino acids: CASSLDGQNRVHEQYF. CDR3 nucleotides: TGTGCCAGCAGCTTGGACGGGCAGAACAGGGTCCACGAGCAGTACTTC.

The chain has TRBV19 and TRBJ2-7; perhaps D is TRBD1 or TRBD2 (5 bases each). In germline, CDR1 is LNHDA, CDR2 SQIVND (reference sequence). Deletions cut 9 bases from V and 2 bases from J, with 11 bases between. The CDR3 sequence is 12 residues long. The CDR3 protein is CASRDGPYEQYF. Written as DNA, the CDR3 is TGTGCCAGCCGGGACGGACCCTACGAGCAGTACTTC.

The V gene is TRBV7-6, the J gene TRBJ2-2; 8 bases are a match to TRBD2. Germline CDR1 and CDR2: SGHVS and FNYEAQ. The CDR3 length is 16 residues. Germline trimming cut 4 bases from V and 1 base from J; bases unmatched to any gene: 5. The DNA for the CDR3 is TGTGCCAGCAGCTCTTGGACTAGCAGGAACACCGGGGAGCTGTTTTTT. It translates to CASSSWTSRNTGELFF.

This chain joins TRBV6-6 and TRBJ1-2; a possible D gene is TRBD1 (5 bases). Germline lookup yields CDR1 MNHNY and CDR2 SVGAGI (reference sequence). The CDR3 totals 11 residues. V was pared by 10 bases and J by 6 bases, with 12 bases between. In nucleotides, the CDR3 is TGTGCCACTCTGACAGTTGATGGCTACACCTTC. It is translated as CATLTVDGYTF.

The rearrangement links TRBV27 to TRBJ1-1; D remains unclear. This CDR3 is 14 amino acids long. V was pared by 6 bases and J by 3 bases, with 14 bases between. CDR1 MNHEY and CDR2 SMNVEV come from the germline V gene (reference sequence). CDR3 loop: CASRVSGSDTEAFF. CDR3 sequence (DNA): TGTGCCAGCAGAGTTTCGGGGTCGGACACTGAAGCTTTCTTT.

This rearrangement joins TRBV7-2 to TRBJ2-1; 8 bases match TRBD1. V gave up 4 bases and J gave up 4 bases; unmatched junction bases: 6. The germline V gene encodes CDR1 SGHTA and CDR2 FQGNSA. The CDR3 runs 15 residues. CDR3 amino acids: CASSSRDRIYNEQFF. The CDR3 region has the DNA TGTGCCAGCAGCTCAAGGGACAGGATATACAATGAGCAGTTCTTC.